This T cell receptor (beta chain) was sequenced in a study of CD8+ T cells in alopecia areata listed by TCRdb under 2018. Context from the whole study: Treated patients were enrolled in an open-label pilot trial of oral tofacitinib at 5 to 10 mg twice daily for moderate-to-severe alopecia areata. Tofacitinib was given for 6 to 18 months, followed by 6 months of follow-up off drug to assess delayed response and recurrence. Disease severity in treated patients was measured with the SALT score, which quantifies the percentage of affected scalp surface area. In both human patients and the C3H/HeJ mouse model, the study applied high-throughput TCRbeta sequencing to look at T cell clonal expansion in alopecia areata. Human TCRbeta sequencing covered scalp tissue and sorted CD4+ and CD8+ peripheral blood T cells from patchy and totalis/universalis alopecia areata patients and healthy controls. Biopsies were taken from tofacitinib-treated patients at baseline and again at 4 and 24 weeks into treatment, and several of those patients also had a later scalp biopsy. Clonality in the scalp was compared among normal scalp (n=4), patchy alopecia areata scalp (n=8), and alopecia totalis/universalis scalp (n=8). RNA was extracted with the PAXgene miRNA kit for fixed scalp, the miRNeasy kit for PBMCs, and the RNeasy kit for mouse skin. immunoSEQ multiplex PCR using 35 Vbeta forward primers and 13 Jbeta reverse primers was used to amplify TCRbeta CDR3 regions. The paper as a whole reports these results and caveats: With tofacitinib, both scalp clonality and the number of expanded CD8+ clones among the top 100 scalp clones went down significantly. Shared TCR sequences between patients were less evident than in mice, which may be partly attributable to HLA diversity in the patient population. Compared with normal scalp, lesional scalp had higher clonality and more expanded CD8+ clones, particularly in alopecia totalis/universalis, a pattern that suggests antigenic drive. Many expanded lesional clones were found to persist in scalp and blood during tofacitinib treatment, and relapse after treatment cessation may be partly explained by this persistence. Resident alphabeta T cells in normal human skin are also sequenced, complicating scalp TCR repertoire analysis, unlike mouse skin dominated by gammadelta T cells. The treated cohort was small, with a single nonresponder, so links between baseline CD8+ expansion and response need larger studies.

Sample time point, as interpreted from the label and publication: about 25 weeks on oral tofacitinib. This sample's treatment or condition label indicates: oral pan-JAK inhibitor, 5-10 mg twice daily. Lesional scalp punch biopsies and peripheral blood were collected from alopecia areata patients. After PBMCs were isolated by density centrifugation and stained for CD3, CD4 and CD8, a FACSAria was used to sort CD4+ and CD8+ T cells. Libraries were built with the immunoSEQ multiplex PCR assay. To provide template for TCR sequencing, every sample had RNA extracted and reverse transcribed into cDNA. SuperScript III was used for first-strand cDNA synthesis, primed with a 2:1 mix of oligo-dT and random hexamers. A synthetic immune receptor repertoire was used to measure amplification bias, and any remaining bias was corrected computationally. Regarding the original processing steps: Raw reads were preprocessed for error removal, and CDR3 was defined according to IMGT conventions as running from the conserved cysteine to phenylalanine. Clonality was computed as 1 minus the Shannon entropy, with the entropy normalized by log2 of the number of productive unique TCRs. Whether each scalp clone was CD4 or CD8 was inferred by checking scalp TCRbeta sequences against the CD4 and CD8 repertoires from sorted blood. In TCRdb, the immuneACCESS table is reduced to in-frame sequences with V and J assigned. These tables do not hold every clone; where another copy was compared, an unresolved V gene accounts for under half, and the others remain unexplained. V, J and clone size are those of that table, while D and trimming were read from the DNA. This sample is represented by over 150,000 clones; around 58% of them were singletons. Around 13% of the sample comes from the top ten.

Sequences LGHNT (CDR1) and FRNRAP (CDR2) are obtained from the germline V gene. Compared with germline, V lacks 4 bases and J lacks 4 bases; bases without a gene match: 2. Measured from the cysteine to the phenylalanine, the CDR3 is 15 residues long. The retained sequence is limited to the CDR3, 45 bases, with the frame set at the first base. This clone was seen more than once but under ten times. Which antigen it targets is not known. Within one base of it there is no much larger clone, and no base qualities were kept. The chain employs TRBV12-5 and TRBJ2-1, with TRBD2 identical over 12 junction bases. Sequencing used CD8+ T cells sorted from blood, obtained at week 24, from a patient treated with tofacitinib. The TCR originated in a human donor with alopecia areata. The nucleotide sequence is given as TGTGCTAGTGGTTCAGGACTAGCGGGATACAATGAGCAGTTCTTC. This translates into CASGSGLAGYNEQFF. The reference TRBV12-5 and TRBJ2-1 proteins fill in what lies around the CDR3, so the full variable domain reads DARVTQTPRHKVTEMGQEVTMRCQPILGHNTVFWYRQTMMQGLELLAYFRNRAPLDDSGMPKDRFSAEMPDATLATLKIQPSEPRDSAVYFCASGSGLAGYNEQFFGPGTRLTVL.